This entry lists 12 T cell receptor beta chains sequenced from one sample in a study of identical twins. TCRdb reprocessed the 5' RACE reads via MiXCR and lists one record per CDR3 protein. Of around 340,000 distinct CDR3 sequences listed, around 9% are singletons. Sequenced sample: naive T cells sorted from blood. Source of these receptors: a woman aged 45 to 65 in good health.

This clonotype has at least ten counts. This sequence joins TRBV5-5 and TRBJ2-5, with no clear D. Germline loops: CDR1 SGHKS, CDR2 YYEKEE (reference sequence). V was cut by 0 bases and J by 5 bases, with 8 bases left in between. CDR3 length: 13 amino acids. The CDR3 DNA is TGTGCCAGCAGCTTGGCTGGTCCCGAGACCCAGTACTTC. It specifies CASSLAGPETQYF.

Many counts were recorded for this clonotype. The chain links TRBV28 to TRBJ2-2; D gene ambiguous. Germline CDR1 reads MDHEN; CDR2 reads SYDVKM. The CDR3 contains 16 residues. The ends were cut back, 7 bases at V and 0 bases at J, with 15 bases in the middle. CDR3 sequence reads: CASTSLGRANTGELFF. The CDR3 DNA sequence: TGTGCCAGCACCTCCCTTGGGCGCGCGAACACCGGGGAGCTGTTTTTT.

V and J are TRBV4-1 and TRBJ1-4; D is unresolved. CDR3 size: 10 residues. Per germline, CDR1 MGHRA and CDR2 YSYEKL. V was shortened by 0 bases and J by 10 bases, with 0 bases between the two germline ends. This CDR3 reads CASSQEKLFF. For the CDR3, the DNA is TGCGCCAGCAGCCAAGAAAAACTGTTTTTT.

This chain connects TRBV7-8 to TRBJ2-2, with D perhaps being TRBD1 or TRBD2 (6 bases each). Germline V gives CDR1 SGHVS, CDR2 FQNEAQ. This CDR3 has 17 residues. Trimming shortened V by 9 bases and J by 5 bases, and 25 bases separated the two germline ends. CDR3 bases: TGTGCCAGTCAGAGGGGGTTTGCGGGATCGAGGACCGGGGAGCTGTTTTTT. This gives the protein CASQRGFAGSRTGELFF.

The table lists this clonotype with a few counts. DNA of the CDR3: TGTGCCAGCAGGTCCTCTCACACTGAAGCTTTCTTT. It specifies CASRSSHTEAFF. This sequence joins TRBV12-3 or TRBV12-4 and TRBJ1-1; D is unclear. The germline V and J ends were trimmed by 6 bases and 3 bases, with 8 bases remaining between them. CDR3 length: 12 residues.

This clonotype came up many times. The rearrangement joins TRBV3-1 to TRBJ2-1, with 10 bases identical to TRBD1. With V trimmed by 4 bases and J by 8 bases, 5 bases remained unmatched. The CDR3 length is 14 residues. The germline CDR1 and CDR2 sequences are LGHDT and YNNKEL (reference sequence). CDR3 region: CASSPGTGVDEQFF. The CDR3 nucleotides are TGTGCCAGCAGCCCCGGGACAGGGGTCGATGAGCAGTTCTTC.

Comments on this clonotype: A much bigger clone sits one base away, suggesting this may be a read error. This CDR3 is missing its conserved last phenylalanine or tryptophan, likely due to a read error. The DNA is left out, because the CDR3 cannot be placed on it with certainty; the CDR3 is given as TCRdb lists it. The chain is built from TRBV6-2 or TRBV6-3 and TRBJ2-1; the table's TRBD2 call for D was not verified on the DNA. The CDR3 length is 11 residues, termini included. Germline V lookup: CDR1 MNHEY, CDR2 SVGEGT. CDR3 protein: CASSSGGIEVS.

J is TRBJ2-2 and V is TRBV19; TRBD2 agrees at 8 bases. Germline lookup yields CDR1 LNHDA and CDR2 SQIVND (reference sequence). The V and J ends lost 6 bases and 7 bases, in that order; junction bases with no gene match: 10. The CDR3 contains 15 residues. CDR3 sequence (DNA): TGTGCCAGTAGCTCAGCGGGAGCCCGCGACGGGGAGCTGTTTTTT. Its translation is CASSSAGARDGELFF.

This chain links TRBV5-5 with TRBJ2-7; no clear D gene. Trimming cost V 4 bases and J 4 bases, with 12 bases left between them. Germline CDR1 is SGHKS and CDR2 is YYEKEE (reference sequence). CDR3 size: 13 residues. CDR3 sequence: CASSILEFYEQYF. The DNA of the CDR3 is TGTGCCAGCAGCATCCTGGAGTTTTACGAGCAGTACTTC.

This chain joins TRBV10-1 and TRBJ2-2; TRBD1 matches 8 bases. CDR3 length: 15 amino acids. Trimming at V came to 6 bases and at J to 2 bases, leaving 5 bases not matched to a gene. CDR1 is WNHNN, CDR2 SYGVQD, per germline (reference sequence). The CDR3 DNA reads as TGCGCCAGCAGAGTAGACAGGGGAAACACCGGGGAGCTGTTTTTT. Translated: CASRVDRGNTGELFF.

V and J are TRBV5-1 and TRBJ2-7; 9 nucleotides match TRBD1. Trimming cost V 4 bases and J 4 bases; bases outside gene matches: 9. Germline V gene sequence: CDR1 SGHRS, CDR2 YFSETQ. The CDR3 covers 15 residues. The CDR3 sequence is CASSHTGQGFYEQYF. The DNA of the CDR3 is TGCGCCAGCAGCCATACCGGACAGGGGTTTTACGAGCAGTACTTC. Filled out from reference TRBV5-1 and TRBJ2-7, the complete variable domain reads KAGVTQTPRYLIKTRGQQVTLSCSPISGHRSVSWYQQTPGQGLQFLFEYFSETQRNKGNFPGRFSGRQFSNSRSEMNVSTLELGDSALYLCASSHTGQGFYEQYFGPGTRLTVT.

Ten or more counts support this clonotype. This chain uses TRBV4-2 with TRBJ1-2; tentatively, D is TRBD1 (5 bases). Trimming pared 4 bases from V and 8 bases from J, leaving 20 bases between. The CDR3 has 15 amino acids. CDR1 and CDR2 from the germline V gene are LGHNA and YNFKEQ. CDR3 coding DNA: TGTGCCAGCAGCCTGAACAGGAACCCCGGTCGGGGCTACACCTTC. Its translation: CASSLNRNPGRGYTF.